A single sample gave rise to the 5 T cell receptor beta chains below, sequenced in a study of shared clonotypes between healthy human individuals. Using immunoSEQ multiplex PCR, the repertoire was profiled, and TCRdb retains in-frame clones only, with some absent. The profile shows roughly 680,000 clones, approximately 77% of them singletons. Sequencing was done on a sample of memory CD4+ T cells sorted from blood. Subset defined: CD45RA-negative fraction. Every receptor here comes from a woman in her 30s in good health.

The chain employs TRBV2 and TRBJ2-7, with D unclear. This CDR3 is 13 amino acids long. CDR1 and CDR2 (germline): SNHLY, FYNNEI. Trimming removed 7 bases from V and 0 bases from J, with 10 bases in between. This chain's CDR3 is CASTSASSYEQYF. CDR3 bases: TGTGCCAGCACTTCGGCGAGCTCCTACGAGCAGTACTTC.

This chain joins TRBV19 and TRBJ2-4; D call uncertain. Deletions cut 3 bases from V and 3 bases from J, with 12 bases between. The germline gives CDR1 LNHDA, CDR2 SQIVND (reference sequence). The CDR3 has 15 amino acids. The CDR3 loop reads CASSITEGIKNIQYF. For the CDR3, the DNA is TGTGCCAGTAGTATTACAGAAGGAATCAAAAACATTCAGTACTTC.

CDR3 residues: CASSPDTYNGYTF. In DNA form, the CDR3 reads TGTGCCAGCAGTCCGGACACTTACAATGGCTACACCTTC. This rearrangement joins TRBV2 to TRBJ1-2; D possibly corresponds to TRBD1 (5 bases). Per germline, CDR1 SNHLY and CDR2 FYNNEI. Trimming cost V 5 bases and J 6 bases, with 13 bases left between them. This CDR3 is built from 13 residues.

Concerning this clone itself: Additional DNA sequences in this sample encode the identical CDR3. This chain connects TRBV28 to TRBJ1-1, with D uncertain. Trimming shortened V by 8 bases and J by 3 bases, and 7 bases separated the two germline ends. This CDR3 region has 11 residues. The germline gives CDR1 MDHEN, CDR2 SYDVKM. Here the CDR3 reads CASSRYTEAFF. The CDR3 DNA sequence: TGTGCCAGCTCGCGTTACACTGAAGCTTTCTTT. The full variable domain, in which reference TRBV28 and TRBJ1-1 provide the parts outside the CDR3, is DVKVTQSSRYLVKRTGEKVFLECVQDMDHENMFWYRQDPGLGLRLIYFSYDVKMKEKGDIPEGYSVSREKKERFSLILESASTNQTSMYLCASSRYTEAFFGQGTRLTVV.

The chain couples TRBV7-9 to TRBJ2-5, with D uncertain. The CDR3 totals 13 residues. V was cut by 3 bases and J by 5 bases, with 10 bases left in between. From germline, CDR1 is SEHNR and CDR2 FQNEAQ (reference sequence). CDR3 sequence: CASSLTIGETQYF. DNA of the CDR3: TGTGCCAGCAGCTTGACGATAGGGGAGACCCAGTACTTC.